This is a list of T cell receptor beta chains from one sample in a study of shared clonotypes between healthy human individuals. TCRdb's table, derived via immunoSEQ multiplex PCR, lists solely in-frame clones and lacks some. Counted here are roughly 640,000 clones, around 97% occurring once; the ten biggest clones make up 0.057%. Sequenced input: naive CD4+ T cells sorted from blood. All receptors come from a woman aged 25 to 39 in good health. The CDR3 runs from the conserved cysteine through the conserved F or W. The D gene is left open where the match is weak. A row's size may be missing; if present it is once, few, many or a size class.

TRBV2	TRBJ2-6	-	-	TGTGCCAGCAGGACAGTGCTAAACTCAGCCTCTGGGGCCAACGTCCTGACTTTC	CASRTVLNSASGANVLTF
TRBV28	TRBJ2-7	TRBD2	-	TGTGCCAGCAGGGGACTAGTCCTCCGCGAGCAGTACTTC	CASRGLVLREQYF
TRBV29-1	TRBJ2-7	-	-	TGCAGCGTCGCGTTTGGTCAGGGTCCCTCCTACGAGCAGTACTTC	CSVAFGQGPSYEQYF
TRBV28	TRBJ2-3	TRBD2	-	TGTGCCACCGGTATGGGGGGGGACTTGGCAGATACGCAGTATTTT	CATGMGGDLADTQYF
TRBV28	TRBJ1-5	-	-	TGTGCCAGCCACAAGGTAACACTCAGCAATCAGCCCCAGCATTTT	CASHKVTLSNQPQHF
TRBV19	TRBJ1-4	-	-	TGTGCCAGTAGTATATTGGGGGAAAATGAAAAACTGTTTTTT	CASSILGENEKLFF
TRBV19	TRBJ2-4	-	-	TGTGCCAGTACTAAATTCGCGGGGACAAACATTCAGTACTTC	CASTKFAGTNIQYF
TRBV27	TRBJ2-5	TRBD2	-	TGTGCCAGCAGTTTATTGGCGGCTAGCGGGAAATTCCCCGGGGTGACCCAGTACTTC	CASSLLAASGKFPGVTQYF
TRBV27	TRBJ2-4	-	-	TGTGCCAGCAGTTACGCCCCGGGGCGGGCCAAAAACATTCAGTACTTC	CASSYAPGRAKNIQYF
TRBV6-5	TRBJ2-7	TRBD1	-	TGTGCCAGCAGTTACTCCAGGGACAGCTCCTACGAGCAGTACTTC	CASSYSRDSSYEQYF
TRBV6-1	TRBJ1-2	TRBD1	-	TGTGCCAGCAGTGATGCCGGGACAGGGAAACTTGGCTACACCTTC	CASSDAGTGKLGYTF
TRBV5-1	TRBJ2-1	TRBD2	-	TGCGCCAGCAGCGTTACTAGCGGGGGGAACAATGAGCAGTTCTTC	CASSVTSGGNNEQFF
TRBV30	TRBJ2-7	-	-	TGTGCCTGGAGTGTACTAGGGTACCGGGGGGAGCAGTACTTC	CAWSVLGYRGEQYF
TRBV4-1	TRBJ1-6	-	once	TGCGCCAGCAGCCAAGGAGAGTCAGAGAGGCGAAGTTCACCCCTCCACTTT	CASSQGESERRSSPLHF
TRBV27	TRBJ2-2	-	-	TGTGCCAGCACCCTCGTCTCGGGCGCGAACACCGGGGAGCTGTTTTTT	CASTLVSGANTGELFF
TRBV15	TRBJ2-2	-	-	TGTGCCACCAGCCGGGATCTAGGCACCGGGGAGCTGTTTTTT	CATSRDLGTGELFF
TRBV20-1	TRBJ1-1	-	-	TGCAGTGCTAGACGGGGACGGGAAGCTTTCTTT	CSARRGREAFF